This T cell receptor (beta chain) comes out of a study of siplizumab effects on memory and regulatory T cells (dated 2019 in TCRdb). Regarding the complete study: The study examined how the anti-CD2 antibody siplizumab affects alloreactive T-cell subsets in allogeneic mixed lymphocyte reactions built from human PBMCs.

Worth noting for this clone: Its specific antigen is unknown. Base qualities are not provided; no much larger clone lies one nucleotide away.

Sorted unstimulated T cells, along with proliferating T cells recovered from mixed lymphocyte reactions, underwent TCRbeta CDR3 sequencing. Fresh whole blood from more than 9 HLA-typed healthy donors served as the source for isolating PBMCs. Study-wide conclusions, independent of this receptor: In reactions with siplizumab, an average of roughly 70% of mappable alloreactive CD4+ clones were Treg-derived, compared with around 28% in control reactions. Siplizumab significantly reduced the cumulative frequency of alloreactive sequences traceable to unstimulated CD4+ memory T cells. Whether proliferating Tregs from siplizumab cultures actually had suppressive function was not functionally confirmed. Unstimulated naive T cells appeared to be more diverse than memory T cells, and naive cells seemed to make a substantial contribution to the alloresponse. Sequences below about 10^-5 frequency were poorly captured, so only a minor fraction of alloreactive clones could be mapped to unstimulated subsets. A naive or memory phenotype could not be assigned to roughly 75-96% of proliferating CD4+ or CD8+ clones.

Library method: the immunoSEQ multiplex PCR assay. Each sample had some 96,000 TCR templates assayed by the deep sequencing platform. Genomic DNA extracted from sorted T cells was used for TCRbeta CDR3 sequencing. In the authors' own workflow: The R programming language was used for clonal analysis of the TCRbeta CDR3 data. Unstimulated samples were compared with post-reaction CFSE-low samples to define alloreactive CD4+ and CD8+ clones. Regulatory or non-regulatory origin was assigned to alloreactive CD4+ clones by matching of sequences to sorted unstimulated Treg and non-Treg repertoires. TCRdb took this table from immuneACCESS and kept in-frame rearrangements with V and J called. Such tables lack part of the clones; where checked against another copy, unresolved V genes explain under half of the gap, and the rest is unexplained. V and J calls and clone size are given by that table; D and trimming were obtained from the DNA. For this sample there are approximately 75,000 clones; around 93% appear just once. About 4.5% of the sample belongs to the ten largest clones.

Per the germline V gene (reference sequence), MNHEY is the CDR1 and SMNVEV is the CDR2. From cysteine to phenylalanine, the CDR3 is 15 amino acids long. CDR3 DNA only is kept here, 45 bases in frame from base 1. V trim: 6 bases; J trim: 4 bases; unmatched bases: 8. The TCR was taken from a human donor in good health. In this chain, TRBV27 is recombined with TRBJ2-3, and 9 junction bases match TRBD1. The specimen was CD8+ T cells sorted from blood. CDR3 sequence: CASSPGTGLADTQYF. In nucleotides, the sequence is TGTGCCAGCAGCCCAGGGACAGGGCTGGCAGATACGCAGTATTTT.